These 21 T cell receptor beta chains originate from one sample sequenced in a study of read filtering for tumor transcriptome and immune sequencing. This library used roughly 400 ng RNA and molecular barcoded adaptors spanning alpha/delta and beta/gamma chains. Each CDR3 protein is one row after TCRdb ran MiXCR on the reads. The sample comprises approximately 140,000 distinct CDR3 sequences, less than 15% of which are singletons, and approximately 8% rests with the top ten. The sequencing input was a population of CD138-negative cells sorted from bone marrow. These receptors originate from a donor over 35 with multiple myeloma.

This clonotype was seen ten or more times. In DNA, the CDR3 is TGCAGCGCTGTAGCGGGAGCTTACAATGAGCAGTTCTTC. Its protein product is CSAVAGAYNEQFF. This rearrangement joins TRBV29-1 to TRBJ2-1; 9 positions agree with TRBD2. The trim removed 7 bases at V and 4 bases at J, leaving 5 bases unmatched. CDR3 length equals 13 residues. The germline CDR1 and CDR2 sequences are SQVTM and ANQGSEA.

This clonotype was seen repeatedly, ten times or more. This CDR3 reads CASEGLAGGANTGELFF. CDR3 nucleotide sequence: TGTGCCAGCGAGGGACTAGCGGGAGGCGCGAACACCGGGGAGCTGTTTTTT. The V gene is TRBV28, the J gene TRBJ2-2; 15 bases are shared with TRBD2. The length of the CDR3 is 17 residues. The trim removed 8 bases at V and 0 bases at J, leaving 4 bases unmatched. CDR1 and CDR2 (germline): MDHEN, SYDVKM.

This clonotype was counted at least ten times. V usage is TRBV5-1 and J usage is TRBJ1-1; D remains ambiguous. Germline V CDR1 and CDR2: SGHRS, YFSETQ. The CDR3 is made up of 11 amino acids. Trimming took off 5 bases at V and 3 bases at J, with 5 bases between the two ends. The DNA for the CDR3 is TGCGCCAGCAGTGACGACACTGAAGCTTTCTTT. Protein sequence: CASSDDTEAFF.

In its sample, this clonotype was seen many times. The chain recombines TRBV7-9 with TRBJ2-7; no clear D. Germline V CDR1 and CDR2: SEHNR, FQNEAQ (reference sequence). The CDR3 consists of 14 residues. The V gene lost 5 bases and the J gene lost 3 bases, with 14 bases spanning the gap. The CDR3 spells CASSPASESYEQYF. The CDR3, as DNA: TGTGCCAGCAGCCCCGCGTCAGAGAGCTACGAGCAGTACTTC.

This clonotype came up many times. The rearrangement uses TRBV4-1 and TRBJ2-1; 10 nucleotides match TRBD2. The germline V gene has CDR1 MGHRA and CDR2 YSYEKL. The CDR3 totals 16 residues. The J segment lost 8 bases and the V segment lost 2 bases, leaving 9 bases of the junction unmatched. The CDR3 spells CASSQPSGRAIHEQFF. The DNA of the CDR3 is TGCGCCAGCAGCCAACCCAGCGGGAGGGCCATCCATGAGCAGTTCTTC.

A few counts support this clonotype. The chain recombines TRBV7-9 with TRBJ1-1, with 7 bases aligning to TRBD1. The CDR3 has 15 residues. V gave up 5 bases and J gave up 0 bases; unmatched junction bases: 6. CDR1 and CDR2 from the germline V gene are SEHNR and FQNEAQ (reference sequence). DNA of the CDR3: TGTGCCAGCAGCAGAAACAGGGGCGTGAACACTGAAGCTTTCTTT. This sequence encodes CASSRNRGVNTEAFF.

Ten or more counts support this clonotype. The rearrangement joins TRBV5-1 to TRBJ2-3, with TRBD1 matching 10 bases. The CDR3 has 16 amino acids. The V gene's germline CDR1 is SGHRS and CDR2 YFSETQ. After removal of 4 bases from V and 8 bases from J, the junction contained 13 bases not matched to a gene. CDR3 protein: CASSPPVGTGVTTQYF. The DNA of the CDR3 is TGCGCCAGCAGCCCGCCGGTCGGGACAGGGGTGACTACGCAGTATTTT.

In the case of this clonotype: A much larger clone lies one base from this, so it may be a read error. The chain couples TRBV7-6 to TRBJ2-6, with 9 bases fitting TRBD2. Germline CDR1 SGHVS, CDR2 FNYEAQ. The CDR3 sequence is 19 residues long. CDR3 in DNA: TGTGCCAGCAGCTACCGAAGCGGGGGGTGGGTGAGTGGGGCCGACGTCCTGACTTTC. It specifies CASSYRSGGWVSGADVLTF.

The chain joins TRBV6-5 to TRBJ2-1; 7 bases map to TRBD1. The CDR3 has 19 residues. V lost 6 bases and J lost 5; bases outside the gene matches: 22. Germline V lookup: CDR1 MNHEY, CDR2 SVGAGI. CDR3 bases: TGTGCCAGCAGCCTCCCCTGGGGCACTACAGGGGACCTCCACAATGAGCAGTTCTTC. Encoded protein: CASSLPWGTTGDLHNEQFF.

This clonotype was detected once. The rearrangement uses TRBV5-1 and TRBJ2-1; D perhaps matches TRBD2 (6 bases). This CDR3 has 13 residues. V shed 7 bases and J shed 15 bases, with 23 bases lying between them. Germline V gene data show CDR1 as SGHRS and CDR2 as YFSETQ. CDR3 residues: CASSQELAANRFF. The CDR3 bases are TGCGCCAGCTCCCAGGAACTAGCCGCCAACAGGTTCTTC.

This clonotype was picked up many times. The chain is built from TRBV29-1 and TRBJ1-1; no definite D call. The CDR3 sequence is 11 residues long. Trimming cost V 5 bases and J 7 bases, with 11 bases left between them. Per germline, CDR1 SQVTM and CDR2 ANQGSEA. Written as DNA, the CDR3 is TGCAGCGTTATGATGAACGGTGAAGCTTTCTTT. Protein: CSVMMNGEAFF.

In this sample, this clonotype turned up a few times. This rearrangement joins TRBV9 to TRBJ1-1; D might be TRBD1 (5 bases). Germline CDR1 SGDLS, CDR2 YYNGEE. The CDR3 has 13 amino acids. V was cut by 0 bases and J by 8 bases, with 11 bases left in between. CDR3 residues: CASSVVSRTEAFF. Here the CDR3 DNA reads TGTGCCAGCAGCGTAGTATCAAGGACAGAAGCTTTCTTT.

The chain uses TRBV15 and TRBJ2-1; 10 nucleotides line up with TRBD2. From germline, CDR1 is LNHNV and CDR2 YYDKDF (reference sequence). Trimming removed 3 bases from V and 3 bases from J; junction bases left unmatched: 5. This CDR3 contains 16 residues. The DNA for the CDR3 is TGTGCCACCAGCAGTCCGCCTAGCGGGGGCTACAATGAGCAGTTCTTC. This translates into CATSSPPSGGYNEQFF.

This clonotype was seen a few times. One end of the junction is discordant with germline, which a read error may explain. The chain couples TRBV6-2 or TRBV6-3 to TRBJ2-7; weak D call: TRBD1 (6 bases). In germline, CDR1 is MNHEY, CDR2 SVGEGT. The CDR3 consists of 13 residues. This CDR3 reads CATYRDISYGQSF. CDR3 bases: TGTGCCACCTACCGGGACATTTCATACGGGCAGTCCTTC.

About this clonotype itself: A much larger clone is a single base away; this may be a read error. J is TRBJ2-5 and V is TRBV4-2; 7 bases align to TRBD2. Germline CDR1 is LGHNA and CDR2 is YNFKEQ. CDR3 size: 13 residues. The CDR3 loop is CASGQAGQETQYF. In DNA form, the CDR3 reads TGTGCCAGCGGCCAAGCGGGGCAAGAGACCCAGTACTTC.

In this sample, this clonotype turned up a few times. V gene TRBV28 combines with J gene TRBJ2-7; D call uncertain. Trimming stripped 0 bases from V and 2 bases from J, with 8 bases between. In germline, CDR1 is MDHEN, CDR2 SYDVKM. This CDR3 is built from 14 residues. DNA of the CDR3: TGTGCCAGCAGTTTATGGGACCCTACCTACGAGCAGTACTTC. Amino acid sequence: CASSLWDPTYEQYF.

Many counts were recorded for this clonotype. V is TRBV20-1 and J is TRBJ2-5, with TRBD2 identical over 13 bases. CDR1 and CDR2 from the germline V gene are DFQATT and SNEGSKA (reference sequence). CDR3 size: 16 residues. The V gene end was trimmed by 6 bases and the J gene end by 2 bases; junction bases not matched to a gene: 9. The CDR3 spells CSASFTSGRAQETQYF. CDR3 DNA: TGCAGTGCCTCCTTCACTAGCGGGAGGGCTCAAGAGACCCAGTACTTC.

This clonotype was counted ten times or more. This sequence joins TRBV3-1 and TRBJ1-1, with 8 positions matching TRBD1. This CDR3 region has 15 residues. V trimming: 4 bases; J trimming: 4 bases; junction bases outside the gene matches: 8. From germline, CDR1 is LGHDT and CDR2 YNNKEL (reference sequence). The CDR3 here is CASSRGTDRGTEAFF. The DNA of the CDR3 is TGTGCCAGCAGCCGTGGGACCGACAGGGGCACTGAAGCTTTCTTT.

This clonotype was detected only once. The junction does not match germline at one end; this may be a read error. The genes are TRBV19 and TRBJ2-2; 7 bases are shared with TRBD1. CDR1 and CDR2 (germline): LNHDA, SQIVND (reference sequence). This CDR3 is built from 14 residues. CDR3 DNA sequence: TGTGCCAGTAGCGCGACAGGGTTCACCGGGGAGCTGTCTTTT. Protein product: CASSATGFTGELSF. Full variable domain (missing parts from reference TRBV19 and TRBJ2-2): DGGITQSPKYLFRKEGQNVTLSCEQNLNHDAMYWYRQDPGQGLRLIYYSQIVNDFQKGDIAEGYSVSREKKESFPLTVTSAQKNPTAFYLCASSATGFTGELSFGEGSRLTVL.

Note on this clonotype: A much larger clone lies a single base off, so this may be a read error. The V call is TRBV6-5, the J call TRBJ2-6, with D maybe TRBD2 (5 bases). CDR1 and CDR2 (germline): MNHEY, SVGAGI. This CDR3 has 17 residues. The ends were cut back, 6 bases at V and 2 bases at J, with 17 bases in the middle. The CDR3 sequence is CASRHSPEGAGANVLTF. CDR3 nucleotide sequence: TGTGCCAGCAGACATAGCCCAGAGGGCGCTGGGGCCAACGTCCTGACTTTC.

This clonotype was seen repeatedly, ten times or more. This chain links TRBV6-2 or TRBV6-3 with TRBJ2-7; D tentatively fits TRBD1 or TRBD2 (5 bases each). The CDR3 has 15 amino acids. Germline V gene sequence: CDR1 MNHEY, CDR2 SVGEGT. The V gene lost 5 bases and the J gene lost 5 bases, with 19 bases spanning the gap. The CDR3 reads CASSLRDGSTHEQYF. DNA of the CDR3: TGTGCCAGCAGTCTAAGGGACGGATCGACCCACGAGCAGTACTTC.